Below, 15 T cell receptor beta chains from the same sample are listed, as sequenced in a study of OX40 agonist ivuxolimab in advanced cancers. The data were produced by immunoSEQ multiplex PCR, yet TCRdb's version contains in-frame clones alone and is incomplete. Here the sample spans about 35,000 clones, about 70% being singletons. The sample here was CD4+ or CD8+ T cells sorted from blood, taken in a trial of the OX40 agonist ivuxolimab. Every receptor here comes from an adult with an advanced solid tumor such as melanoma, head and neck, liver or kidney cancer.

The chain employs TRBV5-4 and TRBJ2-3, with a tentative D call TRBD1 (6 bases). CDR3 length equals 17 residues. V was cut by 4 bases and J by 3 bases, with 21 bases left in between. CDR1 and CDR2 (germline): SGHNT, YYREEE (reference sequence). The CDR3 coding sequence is TGTGCCAGCAGCGGAGTCAGGGGATCGGTTCGGACAGATACGCAGTATTTT. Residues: CASSGVRGSVRTDTQYF.

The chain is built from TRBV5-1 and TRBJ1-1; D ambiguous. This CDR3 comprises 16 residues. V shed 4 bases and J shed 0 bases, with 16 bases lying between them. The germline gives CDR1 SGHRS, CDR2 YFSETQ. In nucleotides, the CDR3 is TGCGCCAGCAGCCCGGAGGCAGGTGTCATGAACACTGAAGCTTTCTTT. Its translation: CASSPEAGVMNTEAFF.

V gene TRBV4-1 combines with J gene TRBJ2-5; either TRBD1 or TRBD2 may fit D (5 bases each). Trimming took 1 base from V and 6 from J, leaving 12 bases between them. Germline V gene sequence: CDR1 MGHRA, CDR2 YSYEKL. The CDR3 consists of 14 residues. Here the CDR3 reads CASSQVGREQTQYF. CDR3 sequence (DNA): TGCGCCAGCAGCCAAGTAGGCAGGGAGCAGACCCAGTACTTC.

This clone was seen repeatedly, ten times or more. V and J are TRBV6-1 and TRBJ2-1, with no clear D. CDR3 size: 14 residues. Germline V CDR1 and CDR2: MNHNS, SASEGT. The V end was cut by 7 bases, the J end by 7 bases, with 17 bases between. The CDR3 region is CASKPPEIWNEQFF. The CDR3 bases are TGTGCCAGCAAACCCCCGGAGATTTGGAATGAGCAGTTCTTC.

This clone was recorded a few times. The CDR3 DNA is TGTGCTAGTGGTTTGGTTGAGGGAAACACCATATATTTT. Translated: CASGLVEGNTIYF. The chain employs TRBV12-5 and TRBJ1-3, with D uncertain. The CDR3 sequence is 13 residues long. Germline CDR1 reads LGHNT; CDR2 reads FRNRAP. The germline V and J ends were trimmed by 0 bases and 4 bases, with 4 bases remaining between them.

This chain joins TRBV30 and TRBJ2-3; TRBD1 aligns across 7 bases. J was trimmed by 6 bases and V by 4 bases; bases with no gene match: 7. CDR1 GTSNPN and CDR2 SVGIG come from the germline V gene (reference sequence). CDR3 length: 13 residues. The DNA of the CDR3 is TGTGCCTGGAAAAGGGGGCATTACGATACGCAGTATTTT. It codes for CAWKRGHYDTQYF.

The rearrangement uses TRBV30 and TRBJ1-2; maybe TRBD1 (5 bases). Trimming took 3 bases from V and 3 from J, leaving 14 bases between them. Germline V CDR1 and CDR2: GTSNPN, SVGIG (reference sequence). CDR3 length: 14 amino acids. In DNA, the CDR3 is TGTGCCTGGAGCCCGCCAGGGTTCTACTATGGCTACACCTTC. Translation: CAWSPPGFYYGYTF.

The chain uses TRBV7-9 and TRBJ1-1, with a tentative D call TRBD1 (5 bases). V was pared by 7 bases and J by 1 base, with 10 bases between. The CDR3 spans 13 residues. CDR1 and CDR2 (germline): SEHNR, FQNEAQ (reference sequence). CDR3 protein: CASTITGNTEAFF. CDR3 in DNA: TGTGCCAGCACCATCACAGGGAACACTGAAGCTTTCTTT.

The CDR3 nucleotides are TGTGCCAGCAGCGCCCTAGGGACAGGACGGAATGGCTACACCTTC. This sequence encodes CASSALGTGRNGYTF. The rearrangement links TRBV9 to TRBJ1-2, with 8 positions matching TRBD1. In germline, CDR1 is SGDLS, CDR2 YYNGEE. The V segment lost 3 bases and the J segment 6 bases; nucleotides outside the gene matches: 10. This CDR3 is 15 amino acids long. The full variable domain, with the rest looked up from reference TRBV9 and TRBJ1-2, is DSGVTQTPKHLITATGQRVTLRCSPRSGDLSVYWYQQSLDQGLQFLIQYYNGEERAKGNILERFSAQQFPDLHSELNLSSLELGDSALYFCASSALGTGRNGYTFGSGTRLTVV.

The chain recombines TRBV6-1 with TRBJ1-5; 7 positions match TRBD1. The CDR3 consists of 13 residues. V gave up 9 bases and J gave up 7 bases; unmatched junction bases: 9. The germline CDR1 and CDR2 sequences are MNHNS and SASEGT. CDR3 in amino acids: CASIGTVYQPQHF. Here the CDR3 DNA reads TGTGCCAGTATAGGGACAGTATACCAGCCCCAGCATTTT.

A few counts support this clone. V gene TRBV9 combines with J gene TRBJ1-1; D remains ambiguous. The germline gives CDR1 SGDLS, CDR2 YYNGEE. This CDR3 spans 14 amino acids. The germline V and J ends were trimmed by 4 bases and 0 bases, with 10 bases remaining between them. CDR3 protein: CASSPQVMNTEAFF. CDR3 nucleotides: TGTGCCAGCAGCCCGCAGGTGATGAACACTGAAGCTTTCTTT. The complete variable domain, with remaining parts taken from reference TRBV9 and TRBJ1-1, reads DSGVTQTPKHLITATGQRVTLRCSPRSGDLSVYWYQQSLDQGLQFLIQYYNGEERAKGNILERFSAQQFPDLHSELNLSSLELGDSALYFCASSPQVMNTEAFFGQGTRLTVV.

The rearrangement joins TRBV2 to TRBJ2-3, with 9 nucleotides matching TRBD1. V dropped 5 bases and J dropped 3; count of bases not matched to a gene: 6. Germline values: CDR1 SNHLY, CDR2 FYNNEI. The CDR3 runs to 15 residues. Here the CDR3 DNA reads TGTGCCAGCAGTCTTCCGGGACAGGGTACAGATACGCAGTATTTT. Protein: CASSLPGQGTDTQYF.

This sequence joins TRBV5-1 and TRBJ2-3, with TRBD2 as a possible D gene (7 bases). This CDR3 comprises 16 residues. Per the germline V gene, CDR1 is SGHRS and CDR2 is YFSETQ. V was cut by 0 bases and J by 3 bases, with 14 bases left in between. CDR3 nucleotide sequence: TGCGCCAGCAGCTTGGTGTGGGGGGGCTTGACAGATACGCAGTATTTT. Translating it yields CASSLVWGGLTDTQYF.

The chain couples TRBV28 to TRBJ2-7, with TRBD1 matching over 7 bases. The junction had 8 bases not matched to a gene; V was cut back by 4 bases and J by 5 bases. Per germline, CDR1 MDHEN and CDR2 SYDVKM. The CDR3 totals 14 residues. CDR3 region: CASSSTGVGDEQYF. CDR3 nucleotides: TGTGCCAGCAGTTCTACAGGGGTGGGGGACGAGCAGTACTTC. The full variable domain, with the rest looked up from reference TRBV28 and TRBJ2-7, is DVKVTQSSRYLVKRTGEKVFLECVQDMDHENMFWYRQDPGLGLRLIYFSYDVKMKEKGDIPEGYSVSREKKERFSLILESASTNQTSMYLCASSSTGVGDEQYFGPGTRLTVT.

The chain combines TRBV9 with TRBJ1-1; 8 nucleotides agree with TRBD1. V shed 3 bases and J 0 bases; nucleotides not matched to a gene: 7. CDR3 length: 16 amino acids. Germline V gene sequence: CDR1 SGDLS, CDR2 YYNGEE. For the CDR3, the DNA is TGTGCCAGCAGCGCCCACAGGGGGAGAATGAACACTGAAGCTTTCTTT. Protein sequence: CASSAHRGRMNTEAFF.